The sample holds a few counts of the clone carrying this T cell receptor (beta chain). Sample treatment: randomized to nivolumab then ipilimumab (arm A) or the reverse (arm B). Live CD3+CD8+ CD19− CD56− cells were sorted from PBMCs. The data originate from a study of sequential checkpoint blockade in melanoma. Some clones are missing from TCRdb's copy, which holds only in-frame ones; the method was immunoSEQ multiplex PCR. Counted here are some 18,000 clones, 80% occurring once; the ten biggest clones make up roughly 12%. The CDR3 is 15 residues long. Germline V gene lookup returns CDR1 MNHNY and CDR2 SVGAGI (reference sequence). The V end lost 2 bases, the J end lost 8 bases, and 19 bases lay between the germline ends.

The TCR was taken from a human donor with melanoma. The chain links TRBV6-6 to TRBJ2-7; unclear D gene. Sequences were derived from CD8+ T cells sorted from blood (inferred from file names), sampled from a patient given nivolumab and ipilimumab in sequence. CDR3 region: CASSYPTEIGGKQYF. The CDR3 nucleotides read TGTGCCAGCAGTTACCCTACAGAGATTGGTGGTAAGCAGTACTTC.